What follows is one T cell receptor beta chain and its context. Its antigen is not known. The data derive from a study of cytomegalovirus exposure and HLA in healthy donors. Study-level findings and limits: The study recorded 150 to 200 TCR beta chains that were cytomegalovirus-associated. A later analysis by the authors found several of the most significant clusters apparently linked to common viral pathogens. Trimming of TCR beta V- and J-genes showed a link, identified in a later analysis, to a missense DCLRE1C variant. Per a later analysis, 15,000 to 20,000 TCR beta sequences showed association with HLA alleles at 0.05 false discovery rate.

CDR1 SEHNR and CDR2 FQNEAQ come from the germline V gene (reference sequence). This CDR3 is built from 15 residues. Trimming shortened V by 6 bases and J by 0 bases, and 13 bases separated the two germline ends. 60 Vbeta and 13 Jbeta primers were used in PCR. Repertoires were generated with immunoSEQ multiplex PCR, while TCRdb's copy carries only in-frame clones and drops some. The table lists 160,000 or so clones, roughly 75% of them singletons. The clonotype was recovered from a man aged 40-49 years in good health and CMV-seronegative. This rearrangement joins TRBV7-9 to TRBJ2-3; D ambiguous. Sequencing was performed on PBMCs. DNA for the CDR3: TGTGCCAGCAGGTATAGACAAACTAGCACAGATACGCAGTATTTT. Amino acids: CASRYRQTSTDTQYF.